What follows is one T cell receptor beta chain and its context. The antigen is unknown. Other DNA sequences within the sample encode an identical CDR3. Those who donated were healthy bone marrow donors. This sample is part of a study of cytomegalovirus exposure and HLA in healthy donors. Looking at the study overall: T cells numbering around 170 million yielded 95 million to 140 million unique TCR beta sequences in an earlier analysis.

Per germline, CDR1 LNHDA and CDR2 SQIVND (reference sequence). The CDR3 covers 15 residues. Trimming stripped 1 base from V and 0 bases from J, with 9 bases between. Points from the study as a whole: In an earlier analysis, in some 500 donors, most V segments appeared productive either ~87% or ~30% of the time.

PCR employed 60 Vbeta and 13 Jbeta primers. Produced via immunoSEQ multiplex PCR; TCRdb's table is partial and in-frame only. The sample holds around 240,000 clones, 82% seen once. Material for sequencing was PBMCs. The rearrangement uses TRBV19 and TRBJ2-5; D call uncertain. The TCR comes from a woman aged 35 to 49 in good health and CMV-seropositive. The CDR3 protein is CASSIGPRYQETQYF. CDR3 DNA: TGTGCCAGTAGTATAGGTCCTAGGTACCAAGAGACCCAGTACTTC.